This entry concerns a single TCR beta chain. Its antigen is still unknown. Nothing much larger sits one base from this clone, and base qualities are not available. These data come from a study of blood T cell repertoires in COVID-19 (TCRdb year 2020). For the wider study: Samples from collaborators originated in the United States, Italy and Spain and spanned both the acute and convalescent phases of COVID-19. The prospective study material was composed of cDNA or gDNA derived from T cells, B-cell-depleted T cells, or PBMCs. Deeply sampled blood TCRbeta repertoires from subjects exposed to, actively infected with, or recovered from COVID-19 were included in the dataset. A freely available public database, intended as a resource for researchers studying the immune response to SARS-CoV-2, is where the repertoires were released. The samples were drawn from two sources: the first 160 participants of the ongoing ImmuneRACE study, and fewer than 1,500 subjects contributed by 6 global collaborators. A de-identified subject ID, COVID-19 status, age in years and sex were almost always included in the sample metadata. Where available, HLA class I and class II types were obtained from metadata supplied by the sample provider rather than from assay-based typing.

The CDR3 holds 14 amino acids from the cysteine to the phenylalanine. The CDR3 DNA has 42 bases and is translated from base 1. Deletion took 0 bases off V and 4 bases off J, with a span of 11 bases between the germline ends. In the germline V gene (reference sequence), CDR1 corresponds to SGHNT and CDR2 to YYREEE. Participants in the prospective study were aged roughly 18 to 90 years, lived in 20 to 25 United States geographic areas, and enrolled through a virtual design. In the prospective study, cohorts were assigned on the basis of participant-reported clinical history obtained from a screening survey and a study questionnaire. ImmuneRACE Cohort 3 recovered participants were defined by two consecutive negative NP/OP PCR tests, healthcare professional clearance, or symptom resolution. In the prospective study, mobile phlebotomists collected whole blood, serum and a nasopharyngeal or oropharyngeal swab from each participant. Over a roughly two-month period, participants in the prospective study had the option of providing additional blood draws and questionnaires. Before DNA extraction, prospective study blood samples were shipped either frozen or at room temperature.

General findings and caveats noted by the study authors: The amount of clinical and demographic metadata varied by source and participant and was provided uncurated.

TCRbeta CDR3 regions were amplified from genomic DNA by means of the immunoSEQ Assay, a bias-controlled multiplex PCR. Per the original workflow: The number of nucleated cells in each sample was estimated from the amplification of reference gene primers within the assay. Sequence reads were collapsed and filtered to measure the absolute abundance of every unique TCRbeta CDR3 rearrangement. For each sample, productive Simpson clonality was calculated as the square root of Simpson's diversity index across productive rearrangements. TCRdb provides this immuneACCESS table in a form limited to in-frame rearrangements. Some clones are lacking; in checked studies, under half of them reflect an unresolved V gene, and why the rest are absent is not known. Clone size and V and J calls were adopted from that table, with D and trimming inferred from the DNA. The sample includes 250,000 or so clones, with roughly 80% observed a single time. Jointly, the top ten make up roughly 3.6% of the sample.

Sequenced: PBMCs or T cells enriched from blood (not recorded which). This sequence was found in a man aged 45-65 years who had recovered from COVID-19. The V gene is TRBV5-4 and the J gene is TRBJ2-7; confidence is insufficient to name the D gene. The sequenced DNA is TGTGCCAGCAGCTTGGACGCAGGATCATACGAGCAGTACTTC. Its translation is CASSLDAGSYEQYF.